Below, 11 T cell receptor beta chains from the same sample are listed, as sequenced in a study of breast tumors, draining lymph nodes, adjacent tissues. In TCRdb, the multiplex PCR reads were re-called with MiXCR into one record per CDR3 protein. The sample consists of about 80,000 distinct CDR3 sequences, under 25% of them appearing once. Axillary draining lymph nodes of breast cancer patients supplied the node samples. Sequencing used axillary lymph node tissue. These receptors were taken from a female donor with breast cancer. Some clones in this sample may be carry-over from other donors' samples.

The CDR3 spells CASSPYRTNYGYTF. CDR3 in DNA: TGTGCCAGCTCACCATACAGGACAAACTATGGCTACACCTTC. This rearrangement joins TRBV18 to TRBJ1-2; possible D gene TRBD1, 5 bases. Trimming removed 2 bases from V and 2 bases from J, with 9 bases in between. The CDR3 is 14 residues long. Germline V CDR1 and CDR2: KGHSH, LQKENI.

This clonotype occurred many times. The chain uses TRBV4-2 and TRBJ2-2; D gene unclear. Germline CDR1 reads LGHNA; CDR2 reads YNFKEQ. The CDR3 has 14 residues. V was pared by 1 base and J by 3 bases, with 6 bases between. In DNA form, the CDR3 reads TGTGCCAGCAGCCAAGGAAGGGACACCGGGGAGCTGTTTTTT. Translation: CASSQGRDTGELFF.

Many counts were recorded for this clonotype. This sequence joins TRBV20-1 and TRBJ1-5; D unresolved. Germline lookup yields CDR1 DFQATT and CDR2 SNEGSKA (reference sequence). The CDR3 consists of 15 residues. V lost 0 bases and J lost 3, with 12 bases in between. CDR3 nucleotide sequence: TGCAGTGCTAGAGATTATCGGCAGGCCAATCAGCCCCAGCATTTT. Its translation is CSARDYRQANQPQHF.

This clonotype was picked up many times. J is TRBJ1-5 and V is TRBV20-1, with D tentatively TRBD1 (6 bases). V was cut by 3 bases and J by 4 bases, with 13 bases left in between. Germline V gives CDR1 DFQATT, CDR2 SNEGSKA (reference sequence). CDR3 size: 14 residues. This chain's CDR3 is CSARGGGSNQPQHF. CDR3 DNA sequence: TGCAGTGCTAGGGGAGGGGGTAGTAATCAGCCCCAGCATTTT.

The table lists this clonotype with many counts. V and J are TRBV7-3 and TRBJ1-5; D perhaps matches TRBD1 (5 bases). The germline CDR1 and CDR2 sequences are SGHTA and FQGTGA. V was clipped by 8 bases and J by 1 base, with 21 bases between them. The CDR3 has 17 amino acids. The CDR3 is CASRTRRFNPSNQPQHF. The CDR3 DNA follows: TGTGCCAGCCGGACACGGAGGTTCAACCCAAGCAATCAGCCCCAGCATTTT. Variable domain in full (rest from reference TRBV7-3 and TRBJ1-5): GAGVSQTPSNKVTEKGKYVELRCDPISGHTALYWYRQSLGQGPEFLIYFQGTGAADDSGLPNDRFFAVRPEGSVSTLKIQRTERGDSAVYLCASRTRRFNPSNQPQHFGDGTRLSIL.

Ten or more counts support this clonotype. CDR3 coding DNA: TGCAGCGCAGGGGCGGGACTAGCGGGAGGGGAAACCTACGAGCAGTACTTC. Translation: CSAGAGLAGGETYEQYF. The chain has TRBV20-1 and TRBJ2-7; 16 bases line up with TRBD2. The CDR3 has 17 residues. Per germline, CDR1 DFQATT and CDR2 SNEGSKA (reference sequence).

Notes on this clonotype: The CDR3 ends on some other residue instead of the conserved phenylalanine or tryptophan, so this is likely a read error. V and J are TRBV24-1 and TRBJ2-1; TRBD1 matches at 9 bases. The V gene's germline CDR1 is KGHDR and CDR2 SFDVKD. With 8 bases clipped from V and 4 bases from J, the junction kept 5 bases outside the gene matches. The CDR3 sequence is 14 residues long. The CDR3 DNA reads TGTGCCACCAAGGGGACAGGGTCGTACAATGAGCAGTTCCCC. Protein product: CATKGTGSYNEQFP.

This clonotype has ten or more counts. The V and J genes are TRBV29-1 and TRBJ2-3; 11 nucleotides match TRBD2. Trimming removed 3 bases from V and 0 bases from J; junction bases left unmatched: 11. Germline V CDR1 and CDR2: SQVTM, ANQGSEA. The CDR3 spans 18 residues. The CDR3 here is CSVDIKGTSGVSTDTQYF. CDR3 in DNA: TGCAGCGTTGACATTAAGGGGACTAGCGGAGTTAGCACAGATACGCAGTATTTT.

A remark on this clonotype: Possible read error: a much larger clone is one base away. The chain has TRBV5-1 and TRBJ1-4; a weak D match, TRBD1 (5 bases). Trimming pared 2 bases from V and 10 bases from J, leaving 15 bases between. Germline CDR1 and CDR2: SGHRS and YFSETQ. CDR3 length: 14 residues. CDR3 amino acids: CASSFGQGGGKLFF. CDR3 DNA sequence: TGCGCCAGCAGCTTCGGGCAGGGTGGTGGAAAACTGTTTTTT.

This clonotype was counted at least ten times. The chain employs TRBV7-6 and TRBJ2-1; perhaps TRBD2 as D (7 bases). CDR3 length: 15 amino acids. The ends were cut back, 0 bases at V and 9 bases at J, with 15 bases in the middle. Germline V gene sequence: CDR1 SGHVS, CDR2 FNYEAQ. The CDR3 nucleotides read TGTGCCAGCAGCTTAGCGAGGGGGGGTTGGGGTGAGCAGTTCTTC. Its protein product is CASSLARGGWGEQFF. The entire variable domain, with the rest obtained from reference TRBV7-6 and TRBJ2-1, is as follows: GAGVSQSPRYKVTKRGQDVALRCDPISGHVSLYWYRQALGQGPEFLTYFNYEAQQDKSGLPNDRFSAERPEGSISTLTIQRTEQRDSAMYRCASSLARGGWGEQFFGPGTRLTVL.

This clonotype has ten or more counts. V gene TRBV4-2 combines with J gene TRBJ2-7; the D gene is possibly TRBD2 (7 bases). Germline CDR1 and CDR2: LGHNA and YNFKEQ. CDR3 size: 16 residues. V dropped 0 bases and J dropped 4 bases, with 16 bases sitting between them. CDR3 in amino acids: CASSQDLQGGEYEQYF. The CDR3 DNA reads TGTGCCAGCAGCCAAGATTTACAGGGAGGGGAGTACGAGCAGTACTTC.